This T cell receptor (beta chain) was recovered during a study of STAT5B mutations in CD4+ large granular lymphocyte leukemia. Notes on the study in general: CD4-sorted patient repertoires seemed more clonal than healthy CD4+ repertoires. No patients shared main leukemic clonotypes, though about 24% appeared at low frequency elsewhere.

TCRdb's copy holds only in-frame clones and misses some; the assay was immunoSEQ multiplex PCR. The sample has more than 30,000 clones, 85% to 90% seen once. About this clone: Its antigen is as yet unknown.

The TCR originated in a human donor in good health. What was sequenced was CD4+ T cells from blood buffy coats.

CDR3 sequence: CASTPGGLAGGWSYEQYF. The CDR3 region has the DNA TGTGCCAGCACCCCAGGGGGTCTAGCGGGAGGGTGGTCCTACGAGCAGTACTTC. V is TRBV11-2 and J is TRBJ2-7; TRBD2 matches at 12 bases. The germline gives CDR1 SGHAT, CDR2 FQNNGV. The CDR3 is made up of 18 amino acids. V was clipped by 7 bases and J by 1 base; unmatched bases: 14. The variable domain in full, with the rest retrieved from reference TRBV11-2 and TRBJ2-7, is EAGVAQSPRYKIIEKRQSVAFWCNPISGHATLYWYQQILGQGPKLLIQFQNNGVVDDSQLPKDRFSAERLKGVDSTLKIQPAKLEDSAVYLCASTPGGLAGGWSYEQYFGPGTRLTVT.